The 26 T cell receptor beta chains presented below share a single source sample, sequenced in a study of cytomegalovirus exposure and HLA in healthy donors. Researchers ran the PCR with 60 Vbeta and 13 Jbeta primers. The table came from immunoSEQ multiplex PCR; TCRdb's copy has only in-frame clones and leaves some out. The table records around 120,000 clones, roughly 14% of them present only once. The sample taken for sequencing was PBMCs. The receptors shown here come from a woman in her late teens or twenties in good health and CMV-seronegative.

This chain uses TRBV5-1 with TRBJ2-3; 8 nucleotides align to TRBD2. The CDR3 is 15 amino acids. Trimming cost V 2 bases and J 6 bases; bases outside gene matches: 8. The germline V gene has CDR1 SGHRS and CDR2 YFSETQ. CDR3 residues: CASSLGAGGFDTQYF. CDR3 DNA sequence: TGCGCCAGCAGCTTAGGCGCGGGAGGATTTGATACGCAGTATTTT.

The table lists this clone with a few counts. In nucleotides, the CDR3 is TGCGCCAGCAGTCAGCCCGGGACAGGGGTCTACCAAGAGACCCAGTACTTC. Protein sequence: CASSQPGTGVYQETQYF. The J gene is TRBJ2-5, the V gene TRBV23-1; 10 nucleotides agree with TRBD1. TRBV23-1 is given ORF status, its function remaining uncertain. The CDR3 extends over 17 amino acids. Germline trimming cut 3 bases from V and 0 bases from J; bases unmatched to any gene: 7.

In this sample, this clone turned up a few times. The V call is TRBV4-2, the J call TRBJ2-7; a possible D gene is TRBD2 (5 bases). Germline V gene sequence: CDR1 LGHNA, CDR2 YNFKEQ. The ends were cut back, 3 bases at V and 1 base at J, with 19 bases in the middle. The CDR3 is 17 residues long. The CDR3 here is CASSQDPSDRGSYEQYF. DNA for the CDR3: TGTGCCAGCAGCCAGGACCCCTCGGACCGAGGGTCCTACGAGCAGTACTTC.

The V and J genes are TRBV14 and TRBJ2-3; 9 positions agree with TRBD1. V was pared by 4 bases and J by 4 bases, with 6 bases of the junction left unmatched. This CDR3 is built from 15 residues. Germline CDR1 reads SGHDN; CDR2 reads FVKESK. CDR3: CASSLQGAFPDTQYF. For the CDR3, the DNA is TGTGCCAGCAGCCTACAGGGGGCGTTCCCAGATACGCAGTATTTT.

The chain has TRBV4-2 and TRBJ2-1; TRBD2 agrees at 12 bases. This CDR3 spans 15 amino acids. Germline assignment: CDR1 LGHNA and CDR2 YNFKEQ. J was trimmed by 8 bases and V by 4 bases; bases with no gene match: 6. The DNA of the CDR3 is TGTGCCAGCAGCCTGCCTAGCGGGGGGGCCTATGAGCAGTTCTTC. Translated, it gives CASSLPSGGAYEQFF.

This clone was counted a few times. The CDR3, as DNA: TGTGCCAGCAGTGAAGGGTTCTCTTTCGGCTATGGCTACACCTTC. Amino acid sequence: CASSEGFSFGYGYTF. The V call is TRBV6-1, the J call TRBJ1-2; D gene unclear. V was cut by 1 base and J by 4 bases, with 13 bases left in between. Germline CDR1 and CDR2: MNHNS and SASEGT. This CDR3 has 15 amino acids.

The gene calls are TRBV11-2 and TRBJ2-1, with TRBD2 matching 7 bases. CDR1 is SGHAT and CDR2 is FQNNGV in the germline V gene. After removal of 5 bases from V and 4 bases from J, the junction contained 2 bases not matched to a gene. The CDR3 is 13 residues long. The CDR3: CASSLGGYNEQFF. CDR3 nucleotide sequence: TGTGCCAGCAGCCTGGGGGGGTACAATGAGCAGTTCTTC.

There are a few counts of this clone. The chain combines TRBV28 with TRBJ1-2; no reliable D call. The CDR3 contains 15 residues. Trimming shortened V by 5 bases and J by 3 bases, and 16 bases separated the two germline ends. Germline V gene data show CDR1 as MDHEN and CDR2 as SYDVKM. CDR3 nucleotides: TGTGCCAGCAGTGGCCTCGGGGTCGGCTACTATGGCTACACCTTC. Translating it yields CASSGLGVGYYGYTF.

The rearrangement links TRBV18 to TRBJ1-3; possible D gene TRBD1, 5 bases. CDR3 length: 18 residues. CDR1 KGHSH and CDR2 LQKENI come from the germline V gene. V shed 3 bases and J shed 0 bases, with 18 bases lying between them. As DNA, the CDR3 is TGTGCCAGCTCACCGACTCGGCAGGGTCCCATCTCTGGAAACACCATATATTTT. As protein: CASSPTRQGPISGNTIYF. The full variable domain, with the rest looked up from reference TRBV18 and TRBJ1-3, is NAGVMQNPRHLVRRRGQEARLRCSPMKGHSHVYWYRQLPEEGLKFMVYLQKENIIDESGMPKERFSAEFPKEGPSILRIQQVVRGDSAAYFCASSPTRQGPISGNTIYFGEGSWLTVV.

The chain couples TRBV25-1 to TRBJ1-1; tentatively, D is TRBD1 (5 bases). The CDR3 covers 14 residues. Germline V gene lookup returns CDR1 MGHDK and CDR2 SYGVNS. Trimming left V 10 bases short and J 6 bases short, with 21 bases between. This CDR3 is CATREPGDKSEAFF. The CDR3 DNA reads TGTGCCACCAGGGAGCCCGGAGATAAGTCTGAAGCTTTCTTT.

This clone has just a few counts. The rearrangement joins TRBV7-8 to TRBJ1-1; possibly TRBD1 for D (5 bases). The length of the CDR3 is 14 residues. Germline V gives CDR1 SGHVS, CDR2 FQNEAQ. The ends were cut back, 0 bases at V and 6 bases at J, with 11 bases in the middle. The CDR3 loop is CASSLAMGGPEAFF. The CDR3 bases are TGTGCCAGCAGCTTAGCGATGGGGGGACCTGAAGCTTTCTTT.

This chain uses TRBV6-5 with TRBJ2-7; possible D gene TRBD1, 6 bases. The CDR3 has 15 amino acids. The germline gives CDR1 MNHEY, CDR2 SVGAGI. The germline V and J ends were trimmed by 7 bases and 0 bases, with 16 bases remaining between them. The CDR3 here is CASTKSGRGSYEQYF. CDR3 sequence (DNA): TGTGCCAGCACCAAGTCGGGCAGGGGCTCCTACGAGCAGTACTTC.

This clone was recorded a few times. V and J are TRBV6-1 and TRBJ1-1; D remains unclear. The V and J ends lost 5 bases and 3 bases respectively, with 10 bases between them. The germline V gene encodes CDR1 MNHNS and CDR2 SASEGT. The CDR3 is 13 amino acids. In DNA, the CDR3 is TGTGCCAGCAGTTATAACCGGGACACTGAAGCTTTCTTT. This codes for CASSYNRDTEAFF.

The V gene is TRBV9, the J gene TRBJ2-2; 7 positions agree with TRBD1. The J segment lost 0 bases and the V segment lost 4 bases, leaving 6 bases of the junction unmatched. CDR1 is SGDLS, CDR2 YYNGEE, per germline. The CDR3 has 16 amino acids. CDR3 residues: CASSLRQGSNTGELFF. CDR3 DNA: TGTGCCAGCAGCCTTCGACAGGGATCGAACACCGGGGAGCTGTTTTTT.

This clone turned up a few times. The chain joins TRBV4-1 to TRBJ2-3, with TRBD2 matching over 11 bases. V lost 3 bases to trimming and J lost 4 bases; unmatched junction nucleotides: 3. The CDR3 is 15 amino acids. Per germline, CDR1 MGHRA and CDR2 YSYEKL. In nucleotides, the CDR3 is TGCGCCAGCAGCCACATAGCGGGGGGGCCAGATACGCAGTATTTT. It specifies CASSHIAGGPDTQYF.

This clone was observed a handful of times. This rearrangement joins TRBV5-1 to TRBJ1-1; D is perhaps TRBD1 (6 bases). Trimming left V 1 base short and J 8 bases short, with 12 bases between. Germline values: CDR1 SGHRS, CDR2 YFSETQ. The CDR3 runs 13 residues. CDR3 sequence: CASSLPGTSEAFF. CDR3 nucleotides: TGCGCCAGCAGCTTGCCCGGGACATCGGAAGCTTTCTTT.

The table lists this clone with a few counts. DNA for the CDR3: TGTGCCAGCAGTTCCCCTCGGGGAGGGAGGCAGCCCCAGCATTTT. Its protein is CASSSPRGGRQPQHF. The V call is TRBV28, the J call TRBJ1-5; D unresolved. The CDR3 consists of 15 residues. Germline CDR1 reads MDHEN; CDR2 reads SYDVKM. V lost 4 bases and J 7 bases, leaving 17 bases between the germline ends. The full variable domain, in which reference TRBV28 and TRBJ1-5 provide the parts outside the CDR3, is DVKVTQSSRYLVKRTGEKVFLECVQDMDHENMFWYRQDPGLGLRLIYFSYDVKMKEKGDIPEGYSVSREKKERFSLILESASTNQTSMYLCASSSPRGGRQPQHFGDGTRLSIL.

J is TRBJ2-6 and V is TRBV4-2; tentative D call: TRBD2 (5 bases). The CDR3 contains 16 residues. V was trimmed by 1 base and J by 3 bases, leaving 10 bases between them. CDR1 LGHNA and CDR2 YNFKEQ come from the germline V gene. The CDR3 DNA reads TGTGCCAGCAGCCAAGTTACCGGGGTTGGGGCCAACGTCCTGACTTTC. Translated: CASSQVTGVGANVLTF.

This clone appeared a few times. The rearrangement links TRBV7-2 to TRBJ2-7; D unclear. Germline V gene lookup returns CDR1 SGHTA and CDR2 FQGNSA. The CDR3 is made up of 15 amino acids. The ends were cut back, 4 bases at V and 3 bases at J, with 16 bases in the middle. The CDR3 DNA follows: TGTGCCAGCAGCTCGAGAGGATCCCTCTTCTACGAGCAGTACTTC. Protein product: CASSSRGSLFYEQYF.

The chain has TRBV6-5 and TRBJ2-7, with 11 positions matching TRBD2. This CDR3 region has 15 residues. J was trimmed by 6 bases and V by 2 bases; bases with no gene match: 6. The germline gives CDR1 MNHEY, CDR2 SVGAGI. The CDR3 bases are TGTGCCAGCAGTTACGAACTAGCGGGAGCCGGCGAGCAGTACTTC. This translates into CASSYELAGAGEQYF.

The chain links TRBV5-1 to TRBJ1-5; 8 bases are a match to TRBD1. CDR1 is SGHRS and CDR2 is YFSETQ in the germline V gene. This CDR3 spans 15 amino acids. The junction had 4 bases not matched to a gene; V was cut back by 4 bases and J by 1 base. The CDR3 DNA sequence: TGCGCCAGCAGCGAGACAGGGGCAAGCAATCAGCCCCAGCATTTT. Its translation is CASSETGASNQPQHF.

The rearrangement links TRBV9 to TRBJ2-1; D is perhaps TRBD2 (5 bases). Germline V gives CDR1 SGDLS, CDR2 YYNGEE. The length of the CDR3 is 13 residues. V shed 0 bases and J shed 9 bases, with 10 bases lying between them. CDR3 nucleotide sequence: TGTGCCAGCAGCGTAGGTAGCGCAGGTGAGCAGTTCTTC. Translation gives CASSVGSAGEQFF. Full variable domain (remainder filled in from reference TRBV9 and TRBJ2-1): DSGVTQTPKHLITATGQRVTLRCSPRSGDLSVYWYQQSLDQGLQFLIQYYNGEERAKGNILERFSAQQFPDLHSELNLSSLELGDSALYFCASSVGSAGEQFFGPGTRLTVL.

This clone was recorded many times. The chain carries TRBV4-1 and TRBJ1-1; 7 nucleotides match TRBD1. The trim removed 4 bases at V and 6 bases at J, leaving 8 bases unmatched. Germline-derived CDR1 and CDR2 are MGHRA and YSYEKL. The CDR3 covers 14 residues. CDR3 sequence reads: CASSLLTGSAEAFF. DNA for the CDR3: TGCGCCAGCAGCCTCCTGACAGGGTCGGCTGAAGCTTTCTTT.

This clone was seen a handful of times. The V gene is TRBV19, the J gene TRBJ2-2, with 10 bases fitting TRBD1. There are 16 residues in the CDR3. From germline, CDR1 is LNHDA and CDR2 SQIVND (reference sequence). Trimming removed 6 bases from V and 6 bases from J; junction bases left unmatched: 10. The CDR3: CASRPGQGTLAGELFF. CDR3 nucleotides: TGTGCCAGTAGGCCGGGACAGGGGACCCTCGCCGGGGAGCTGTTTTTT.

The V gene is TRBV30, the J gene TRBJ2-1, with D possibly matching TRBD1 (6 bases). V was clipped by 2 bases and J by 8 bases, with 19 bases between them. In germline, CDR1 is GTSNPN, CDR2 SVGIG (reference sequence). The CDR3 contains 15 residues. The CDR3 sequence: CAWSNRDTRADEQFF. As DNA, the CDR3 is TGTGCCTGGAGTAACCGGGACACCAGAGCAGATGAGCAGTTCTTC. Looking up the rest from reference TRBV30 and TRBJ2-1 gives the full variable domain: SQTIHQWPATLVQPVGSPLSLECTVEGTSNPNLYWYRQAAGRGLQLLFYSVGIGQISSEVPQNLSASRPQDRQFILSSKKLLLSDSGFYLCAWSNRDTRADEQFFGPGTRLTVL.

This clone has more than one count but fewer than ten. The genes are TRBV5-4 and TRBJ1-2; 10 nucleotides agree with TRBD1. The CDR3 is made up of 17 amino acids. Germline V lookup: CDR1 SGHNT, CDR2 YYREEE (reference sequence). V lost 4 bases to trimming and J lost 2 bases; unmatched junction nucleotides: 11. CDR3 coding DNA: TGTGCCAGCAGCCCTAGAGGGGACAGGGGATGGAACTATGGCTACACCTTC. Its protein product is CASSPRGDRGWNYGYTF. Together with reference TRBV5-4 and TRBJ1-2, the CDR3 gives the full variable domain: ETGVTQSPTHLIKTRGQQVTLRCSSQSGHNTVSWYQQALGQGPQFIFQYYREEENGRGNFPPRFSGLQFPNYSSELNVNALELDDSALYLCASSPRGDRGWNYGYTFGSGTRLTVV.